This TCR beta chain was found in a study of blood T cell repertoires in COVID-19. Method: immunoSEQ multiplex PCR; TCRdb's copy keeps in-frame clones and lacks some. Among 25,000 to 35,000 clones, 91% were seen once, and the ten largest hold roughly 5.2%. Specimen: peripheral blood. The TCR comes from a human donor in a cohort sampled during active COVID-19.

CDR3 protein: CASSLVAGAVGELFF. CDR3 DNA: TGCGCCAGCAGCTTGGTAGCGGGAGCAGTCGGGGAGCTGTTTTTT. The chain carries TRBV5-1 and TRBJ2-2, with TRBD2 matching 9 bases. CDR1 and CDR2 (germline): SGHRS, YFSETQ. V shed 0 bases and J 7 bases; nucleotides not matched to a gene: 4. This CDR3 is built from 15 residues.